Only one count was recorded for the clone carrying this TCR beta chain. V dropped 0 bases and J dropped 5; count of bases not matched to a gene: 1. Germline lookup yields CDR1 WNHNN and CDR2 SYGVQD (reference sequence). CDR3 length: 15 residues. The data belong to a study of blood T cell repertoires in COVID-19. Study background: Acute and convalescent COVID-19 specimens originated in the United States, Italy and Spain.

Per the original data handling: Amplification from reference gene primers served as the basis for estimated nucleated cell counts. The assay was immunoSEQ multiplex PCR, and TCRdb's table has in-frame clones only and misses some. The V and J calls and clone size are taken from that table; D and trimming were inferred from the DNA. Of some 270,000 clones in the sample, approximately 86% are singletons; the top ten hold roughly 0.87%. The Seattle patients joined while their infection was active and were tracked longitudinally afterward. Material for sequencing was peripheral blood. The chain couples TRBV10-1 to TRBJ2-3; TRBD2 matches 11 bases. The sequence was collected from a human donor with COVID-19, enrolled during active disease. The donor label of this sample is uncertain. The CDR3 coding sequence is TGCGCCAGCAGTGAGTCGACTAGCGGGGAAGATACGCAGTATTTT. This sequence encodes CASSESTSGEDTQYF.